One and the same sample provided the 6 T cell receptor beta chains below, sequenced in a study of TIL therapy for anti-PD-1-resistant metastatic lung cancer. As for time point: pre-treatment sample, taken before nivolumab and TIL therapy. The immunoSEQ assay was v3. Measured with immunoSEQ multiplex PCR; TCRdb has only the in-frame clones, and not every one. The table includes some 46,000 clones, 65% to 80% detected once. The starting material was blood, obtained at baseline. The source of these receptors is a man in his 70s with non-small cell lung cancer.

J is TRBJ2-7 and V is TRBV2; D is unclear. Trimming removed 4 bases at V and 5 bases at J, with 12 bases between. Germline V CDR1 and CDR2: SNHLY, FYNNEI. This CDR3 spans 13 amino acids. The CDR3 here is CASSAGSANEQYF. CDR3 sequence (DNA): TGTGCCAGCAGTGCTGGGTCGGCCAACGAGCAGTACTTC.

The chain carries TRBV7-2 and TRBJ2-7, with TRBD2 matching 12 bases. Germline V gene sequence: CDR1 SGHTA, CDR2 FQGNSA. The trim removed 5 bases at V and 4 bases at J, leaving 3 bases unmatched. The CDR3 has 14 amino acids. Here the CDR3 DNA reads TGTGCCAGCAGCGGAGGACTAGCGGGATACGAGCAGTACTTC. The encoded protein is CASSGGLAGYEQYF.

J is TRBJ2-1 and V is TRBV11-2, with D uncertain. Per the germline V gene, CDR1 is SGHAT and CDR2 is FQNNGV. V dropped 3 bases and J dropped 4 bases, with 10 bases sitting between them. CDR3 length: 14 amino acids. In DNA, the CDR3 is TGTGCCAGCAGCTTGGATCACGGGTACAATGAGCAGTTCTTC. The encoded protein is CASSLDHGYNEQFF.

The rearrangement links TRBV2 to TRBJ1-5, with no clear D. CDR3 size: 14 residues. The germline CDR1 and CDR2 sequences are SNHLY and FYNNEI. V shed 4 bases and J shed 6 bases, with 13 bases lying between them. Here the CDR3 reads CASSGTPAGQPQHF. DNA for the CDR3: TGTGCCAGCAGTGGAACGCCCGCCGGTCAGCCCCAGCATTTT. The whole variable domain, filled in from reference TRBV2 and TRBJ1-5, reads EPEVTQTPSHQVTQMGQEVILRCVPISNHLYFYWYRQILGQKVEFLVSFYNNEISEKSEIFDDQFSVERPDGSNFTLKIRSTKLEDSAMYFCASSGTPAGQPQHFGDGTRLSIL.

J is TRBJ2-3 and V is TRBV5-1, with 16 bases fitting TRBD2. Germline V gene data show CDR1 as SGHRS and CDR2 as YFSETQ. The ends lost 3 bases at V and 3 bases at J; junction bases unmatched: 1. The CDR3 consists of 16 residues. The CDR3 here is CASSSGLAGGTDTQYF. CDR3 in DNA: TGCGCCAGCAGCTCGGGACTAGCGGGAGGGACAGATACGCAGTATTTT.

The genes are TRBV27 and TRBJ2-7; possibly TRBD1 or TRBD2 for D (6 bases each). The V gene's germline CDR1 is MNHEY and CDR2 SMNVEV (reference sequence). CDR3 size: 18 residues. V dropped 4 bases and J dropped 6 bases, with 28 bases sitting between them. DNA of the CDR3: TGTGCCAGCAGTTACCGGGTTCTTGTTGGGGGGCTTCTGACCGAGCAGTACTTC. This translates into CASSYRVLVGGLLTEQYF.